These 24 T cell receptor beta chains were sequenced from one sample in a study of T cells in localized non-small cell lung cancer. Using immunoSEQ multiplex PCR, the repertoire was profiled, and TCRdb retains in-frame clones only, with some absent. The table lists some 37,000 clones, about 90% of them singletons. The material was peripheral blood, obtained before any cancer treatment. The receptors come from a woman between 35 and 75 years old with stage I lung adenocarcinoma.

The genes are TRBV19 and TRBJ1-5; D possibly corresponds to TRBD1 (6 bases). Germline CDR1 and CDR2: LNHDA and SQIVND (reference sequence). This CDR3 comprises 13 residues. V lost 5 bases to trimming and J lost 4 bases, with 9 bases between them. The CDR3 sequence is CASSSGANQPQHF. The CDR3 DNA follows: TGTGCCAGTAGTTCGGGGGCGAATCAGCCCCAGCATTTT.

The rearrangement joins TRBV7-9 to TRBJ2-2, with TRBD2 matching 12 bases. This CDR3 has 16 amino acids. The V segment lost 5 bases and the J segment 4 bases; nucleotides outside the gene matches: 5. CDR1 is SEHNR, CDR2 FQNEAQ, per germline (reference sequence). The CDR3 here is CASSAPGLAGTGELFF. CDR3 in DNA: TGTGCCAGCAGCGCACCGGGACTAGCGGGCACCGGGGAGCTGTTTTTT.

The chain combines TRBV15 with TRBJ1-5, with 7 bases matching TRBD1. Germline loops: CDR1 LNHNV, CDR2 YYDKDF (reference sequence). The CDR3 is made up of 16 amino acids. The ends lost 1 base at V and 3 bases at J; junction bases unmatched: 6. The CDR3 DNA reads TGTGCCACCAGCAGAGGAGCCAGGGGGGACAATCAGCCCCAGCATTTT. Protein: CATSRGARGDNQPQHF.

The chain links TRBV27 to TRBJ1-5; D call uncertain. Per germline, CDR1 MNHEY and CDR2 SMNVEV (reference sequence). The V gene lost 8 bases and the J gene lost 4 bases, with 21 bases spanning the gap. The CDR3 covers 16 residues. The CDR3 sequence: CASRPQATGNNQPQHF. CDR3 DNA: TGTGCCAGCCGCCCCCAAGCCACGGGCAATAATCAGCCCCAGCATTTT.

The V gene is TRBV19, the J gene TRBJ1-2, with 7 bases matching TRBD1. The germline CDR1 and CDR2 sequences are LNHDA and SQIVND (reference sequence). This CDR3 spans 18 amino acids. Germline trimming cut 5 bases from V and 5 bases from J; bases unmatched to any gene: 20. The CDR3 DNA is TGTGCCAGTAGTGTAGGATTACAAGAGGGGGCTACCAATTATGGCTACACCTTC. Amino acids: CASSVGLQEGATNYGYTF.

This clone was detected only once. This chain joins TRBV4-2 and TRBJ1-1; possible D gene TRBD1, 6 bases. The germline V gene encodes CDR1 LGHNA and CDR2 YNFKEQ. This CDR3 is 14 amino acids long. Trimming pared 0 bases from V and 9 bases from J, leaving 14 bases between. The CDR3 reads CASSQERGARKAFF. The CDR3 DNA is TGTGCCAGCAGCCAAGAACGGGGGGCCCGTAAAGCTTTCTTT.

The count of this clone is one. As DNA, the CDR3 is TGCAGCTCCTCCGGGACAGGGGGAACAGATACGCAGTATTTT. Translation: CSSSGTGGTDTQYF. This rearrangement joins TRBV29-1 to TRBJ2-3, with 11 bases that match TRBD1. Per germline, CDR1 SQVTM and CDR2 ANQGSEA. The V and J ends lost 8 bases and 3 bases, in that order; junction bases with no gene match: 7. The CDR3 extends over 14 amino acids.

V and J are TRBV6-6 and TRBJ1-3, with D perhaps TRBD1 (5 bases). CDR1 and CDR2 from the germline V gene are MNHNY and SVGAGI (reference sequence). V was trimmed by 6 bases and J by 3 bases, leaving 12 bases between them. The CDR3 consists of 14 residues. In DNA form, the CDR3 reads TGTGCCAGCAGCCCCGGGACGCTTGGAAACACCATATATTTT. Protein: CASSPGTLGNTIYF.

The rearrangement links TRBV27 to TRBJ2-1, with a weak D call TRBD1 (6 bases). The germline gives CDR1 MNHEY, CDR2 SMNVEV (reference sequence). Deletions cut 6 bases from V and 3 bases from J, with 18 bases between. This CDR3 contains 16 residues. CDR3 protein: CASSDTGSDYYNEQFF. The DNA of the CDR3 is TGTGCCAGCAGCGACACAGGGTCCGACTACTACAATGAGCAGTTCTTC.

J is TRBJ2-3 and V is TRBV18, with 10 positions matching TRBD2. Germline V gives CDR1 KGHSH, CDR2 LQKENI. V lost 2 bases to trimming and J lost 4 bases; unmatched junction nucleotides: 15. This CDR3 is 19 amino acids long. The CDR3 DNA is TGTGCCAGCTCACCATTCGTTTCTAGCGGGAGTACACGGGCAGATACGCAGTATTTT. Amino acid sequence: CASSPFVSSGSTRADTQYF.

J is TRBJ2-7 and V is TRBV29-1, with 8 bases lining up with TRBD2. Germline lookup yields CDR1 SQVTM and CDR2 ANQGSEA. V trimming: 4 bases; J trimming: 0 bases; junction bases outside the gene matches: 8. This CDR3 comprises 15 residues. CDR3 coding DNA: TGCAGCGTTGGCCCCACTAGCGGAAGCTCCTACGAGCAGTACTTC. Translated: CSVGPTSGSSYEQYF.

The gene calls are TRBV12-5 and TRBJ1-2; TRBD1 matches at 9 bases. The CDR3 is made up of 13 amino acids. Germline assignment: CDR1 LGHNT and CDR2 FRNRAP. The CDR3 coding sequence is TGTGCCGTGCACAGGGGGCTCAGATTTGGCTACACCTTC. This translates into CAVHRGLRFGYTF.

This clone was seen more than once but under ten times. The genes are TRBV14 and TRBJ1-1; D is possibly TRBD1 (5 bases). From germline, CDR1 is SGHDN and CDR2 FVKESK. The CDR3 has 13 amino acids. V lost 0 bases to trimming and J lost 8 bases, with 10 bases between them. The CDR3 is CASSQDGGIEAFF. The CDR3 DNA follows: TGTGCCAGCAGCCAAGACGGGGGGATCGAAGCTTTCTTT.

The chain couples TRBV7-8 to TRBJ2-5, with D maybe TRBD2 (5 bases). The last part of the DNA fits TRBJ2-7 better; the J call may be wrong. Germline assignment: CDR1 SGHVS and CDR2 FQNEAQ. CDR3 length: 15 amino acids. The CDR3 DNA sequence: TGTGCCAGCAGCACAAGGACTCTCCGGCCTTACGAGCAGTACTTC. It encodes CASSTRTLRPYEQYF.

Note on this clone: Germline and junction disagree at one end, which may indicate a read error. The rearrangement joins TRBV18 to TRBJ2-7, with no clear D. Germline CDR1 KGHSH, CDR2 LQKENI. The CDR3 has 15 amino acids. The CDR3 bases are TGTGTCAGCTCACCGTACTACAGTTCCTCCTACGAGCAGTACTTC. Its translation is CVSSPYYSSSYEQYF.

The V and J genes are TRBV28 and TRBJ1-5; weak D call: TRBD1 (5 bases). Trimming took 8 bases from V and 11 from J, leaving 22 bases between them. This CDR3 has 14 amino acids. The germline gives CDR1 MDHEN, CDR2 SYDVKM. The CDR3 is CASGEVQALSAQHF. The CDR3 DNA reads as TGTGCCAGCGGGGAGGTACAGGCGCTCTCGGCCCAGCATTTT.

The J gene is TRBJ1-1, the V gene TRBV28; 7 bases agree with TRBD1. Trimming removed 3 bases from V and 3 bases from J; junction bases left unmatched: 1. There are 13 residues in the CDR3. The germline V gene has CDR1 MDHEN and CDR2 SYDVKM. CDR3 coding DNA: TGTGCCAGCAGTTTGACAGGGTACACTGAAGCTTTCTTT. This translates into CASSLTGYTEAFF.

CDR3: CASPFFPRKTDTQYF. Here the CDR3 DNA reads TGTGCCAGCCCATTTTTCCCCCGAAAAACAGATACGCAGTATTTT. This sequence joins TRBV27 and TRBJ2-3; D not resolved. Germline V gene data show CDR1 as MNHEY and CDR2 as SMNVEV (reference sequence). The CDR3 contains 15 residues. V dropped 8 bases and J dropped 3 bases, with 18 bases sitting between them.

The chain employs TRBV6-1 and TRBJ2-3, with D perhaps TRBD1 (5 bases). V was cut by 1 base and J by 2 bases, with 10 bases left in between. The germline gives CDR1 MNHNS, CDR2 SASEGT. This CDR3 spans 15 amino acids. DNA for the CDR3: TGTGCCAGCAGTGAAGGGATACAGGACACAGATACGCAGTATTTT. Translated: CASSEGIQDTDTQYF.

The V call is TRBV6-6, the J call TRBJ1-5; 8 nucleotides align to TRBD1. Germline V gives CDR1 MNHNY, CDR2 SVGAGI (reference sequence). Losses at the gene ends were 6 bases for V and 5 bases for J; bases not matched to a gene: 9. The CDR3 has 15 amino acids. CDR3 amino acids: CASRLRTGRDQPQHF. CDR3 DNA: TGTGCCAGCAGATTGAGGACAGGGCGCGATCAGCCCCAGCATTTT.

The CDR3 DNA sequence: TGTGCCAGCTACTTGGGTTGCGTACAAAGTCGGGCCAACGTCCTGACTTTC. This sequence encodes CASYLGCVQSRANVLTF. The chain employs TRBV5-7 and TRBJ2-6; D not resolved. TRBV5-7 belongs to the ORF category, with a function that is uncertain. Trimming pared 7 bases from V and 5 bases from J, leaving 22 bases between. The CDR3 consists of 17 residues.

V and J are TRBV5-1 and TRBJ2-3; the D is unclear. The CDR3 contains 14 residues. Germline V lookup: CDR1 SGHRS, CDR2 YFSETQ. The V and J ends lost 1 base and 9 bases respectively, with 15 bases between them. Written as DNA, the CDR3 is TGCGCCAGCAGCTTGTCCCTACCTTCCAACACGCAGTATTTT. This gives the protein CASSLSLPSNTQYF.

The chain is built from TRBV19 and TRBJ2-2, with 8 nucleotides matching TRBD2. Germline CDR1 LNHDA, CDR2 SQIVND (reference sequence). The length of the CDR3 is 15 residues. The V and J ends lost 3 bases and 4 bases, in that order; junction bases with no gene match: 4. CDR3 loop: CASSMVAGITGELFF. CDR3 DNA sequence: TGTGCCAGTAGTATGGTAGCGGGAATCACCGGGGAGCTGTTTTTT.

CDR3 residues: CAWAGTANTEAFF. CDR3 in DNA: TGTGCCTGGGCCGGGACAGCGAACACTGAAGCTTTCTTT. This rearrangement joins TRBV30 to TRBJ1-1; TRBD1 matches 7 bases. CDR1 GTSNPN and CDR2 SVGIG come from the germline V gene (reference sequence). The CDR3 consists of 13 residues. V shed 5 bases, J shed 1 base, and the junction held 4 bases outside the gene matches.